This T cell receptor beta chain comes out of a study of cytomegalovirus exposure and HLA in healthy donors. V was trimmed by 7 bases and J by 1 base, leaving 13 bases between them. The CDR3 spans 14 residues. Looked up from germline, CDR1 is SQVTM and CDR2 is ANQGSEA. Amplification used 60 Vbeta primers and 13 Jbeta primers. TCRdb keeps only in-frame clones here, not all; method: immunoSEQ multiplex PCR. The sample lists approximately 180,000 clones; roughly an eighth were seen once. The rearrangement uses TRBV29-1 and TRBJ2-2, with D possibly being TRBD1 (5 bases). The receptor was derived from a man aged 45-65 years in good health and CMV-seropositive. Sequenced material: PBMCs. Here the CDR3 reads CSATGHGNTGELFF. The CDR3 DNA reads TGCAGCGCTACAGGCCATGGGAACACCGGGGAGCTGTTTTTT.